The 5 T cell receptor beta chains reported below all come from one sample, sequenced in a study of patients and donors after allogeneic stem cell transplantation. TCRdb passed the RT-PCR reads through MiXCR, listing each CDR3 protein once. The sample lists 200,000 to 250,000 distinct CDR3 sequences, about 14% seen once, with 11% in the top ten. Source material: blood, either unsorted or a sorted T cell fraction (not recorded which). These receptors came from a human donor who was either an allogeneic HSCT recipient or a stem cell or donor lymphocyte infusion donor (not recorded which). It is not recorded whose cells these are; they may come from a transplant donor.

This rearrangement joins TRBV10-3 to TRBJ2-1; D call uncertain. V was pared by 10 bases and J by 8 bases, with 12 bases between. The V gene's germline CDR1 is ENHRY and CDR2 SYGVKD. The CDR3 consists of 11 residues. The CDR3 is CATSPVDEQFF. The DNA of the CDR3 is TGTGCCACCAGCCCCGTAGATGAGCAGTTCTTC.

This clonotype was detected a few times. The gene calls are TRBV11-1 and TRBJ2-3, with D uncertain. The CDR3 is made up of 16 amino acids. Trimming shortened V by 3 bases and J by 0 bases, and 13 bases separated the two germline ends. Looked up from germline, CDR1 is SGHAT and CDR2 is FQDESV (reference sequence). CDR3 sequence (DNA): TGTGCCAGCAGCTTGTACCGGCAGACAAGCACAGATACGCAGTATTTT. Its translation: CASSLYRQTSTDTQYF. The full variable domain, completed using reference TRBV11-1 and TRBJ2-3, is EAEVAQSPRYKITEKSQAVAFWCDPISGHATLYWYRQILGQGPELLVQFQDESVVDDSQLPKDRFSAERLKGVDSTLKIQPAELGDSAMYLCASSLYRQTSTDTQYFGPGTRLTVL.

The chain links TRBV6-1 to TRBJ1-1; 7 positions match TRBD1. The CDR3 spans 15 residues. V was clipped by 7 bases and J by 4 bases; unmatched bases: 12. Germline V gives CDR1 MNHNS, CDR2 SASEGT. CDR3 loop: CASTLSPTGSTEAFF. The CDR3 DNA follows: TGTGCCAGCACCCTTTCCCCGACAGGGTCCACTGAAGCTTTCTTT.

This clonotype was recorded many times. The chain couples TRBV7-9 to TRBJ2-7, with a weak D call TRBD2 (6 bases). Trimming stripped 5 bases from V and 2 bases from J, with 19 bases between. Germline lookup yields CDR1 SEHNR and CDR2 FQNEAQ (reference sequence). The CDR3 sequence is 16 residues long. CDR3 loop: CASSKLPGLEPYEQYF. The DNA of the CDR3 is TGTGCCAGCAGCAAATTACCGGGACTGGAACCCTACGAGCAGTACTTC.

The table lists this clonotype with many counts. V and J are TRBV2 and TRBJ2-1; D gene unclear. This CDR3 is built from 16 residues. In germline, CDR1 is SNHLY, CDR2 FYNNEI. V was cut by 6 bases and J by 5 bases, with 20 bases left in between. CDR3 in DNA: TGTGCCAGCAGCCGATACGGCAGCGAACTAAACAATGAGCAGTTCTTC. It specifies CASSRYGSELNNEQFF.